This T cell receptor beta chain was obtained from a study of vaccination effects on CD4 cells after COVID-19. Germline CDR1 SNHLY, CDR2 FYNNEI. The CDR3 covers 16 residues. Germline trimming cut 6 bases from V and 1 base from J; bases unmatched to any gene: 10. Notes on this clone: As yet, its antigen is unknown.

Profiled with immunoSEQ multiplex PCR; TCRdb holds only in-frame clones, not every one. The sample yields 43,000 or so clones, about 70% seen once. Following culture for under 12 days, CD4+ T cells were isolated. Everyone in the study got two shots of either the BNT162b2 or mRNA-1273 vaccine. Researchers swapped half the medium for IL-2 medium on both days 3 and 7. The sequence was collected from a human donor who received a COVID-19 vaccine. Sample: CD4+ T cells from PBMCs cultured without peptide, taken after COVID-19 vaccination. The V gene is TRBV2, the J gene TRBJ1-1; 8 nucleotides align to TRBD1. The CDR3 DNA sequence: TGTGCCAGCAGGGCCGGGACAGGACGAGGGAACACTGAAGCTTTCTTT. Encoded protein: CASRAGTGRGNTEAFF.